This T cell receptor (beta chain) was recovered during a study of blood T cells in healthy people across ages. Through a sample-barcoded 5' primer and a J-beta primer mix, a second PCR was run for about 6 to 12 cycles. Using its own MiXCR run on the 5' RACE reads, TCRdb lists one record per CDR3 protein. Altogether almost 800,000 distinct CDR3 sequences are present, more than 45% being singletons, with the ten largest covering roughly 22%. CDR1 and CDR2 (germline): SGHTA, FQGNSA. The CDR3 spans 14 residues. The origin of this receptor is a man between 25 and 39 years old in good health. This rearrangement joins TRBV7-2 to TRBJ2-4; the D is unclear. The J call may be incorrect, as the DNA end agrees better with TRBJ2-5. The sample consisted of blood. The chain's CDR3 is CASSLGYGGKTQYF. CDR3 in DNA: TGTGCCAGCAGCTTGGGTTATGGCGGAAAGACCCAGTACTTC.